Listed below are T cell receptor beta chains from one sample, sequenced in a study of blood T cells in healthy people across ages. Each CDR3 protein is one row after TCRdb ran MiXCR on the 5' RACE reads. The repertoire holds around 1,500,000 distinct CDR3 sequences, with under 30% as singletons. The specimen was blood. Receptors originate from a young woman in good health. CDR3s include the opening cysteine and the closing phenylalanine or tryptophan. The order of the fields is CDR3 DNA, CDR3 protein, D gene, clone size, V gene, J gene. The D gene is left open where the match is weak. Expanded clones get a size class; other rows say once, few or many, or leave the size out.

CDR3nt: TGTGCCACCAGCAGCCGGGTCAAACAAGAGACCCAGTACTTC
CDR3aa: CATSSRVKQETQYF
d_gene: .
abundance: .
v_gene: TRBV15
j_gene: TRBJ2-5

CDR3nt: TGTGCCAGCAGTTTTTCTACGACAGGGTCATTCTCGGTTGAGCAGTTCTTC
CDR3aa: CASSFSTTGSFSVEQFF
d_gene: TRBD1
abundance: many
v_gene: TRBV6-2/TRBV6-3
j_gene: TRBJ2-1

CDR3nt: TGTGCCAGCTCACGTGAGCGGGAGTATGGCTACACCTTC
CDR3aa: CASSREREYGYTF
d_gene: .
abundance: few
v_gene: TRBV18
j_gene: TRBJ1-2

CDR3nt: TGTGCCAGCAGTAAAGGTTCTAGCGGGAGTGATGAGCAGTTCTTC
CDR3aa: CASSKGSSGSDEQFF
d_gene: TRBD2
abundance: few
v_gene: TRBV28
j_gene: TRBJ2-1

CDR3nt: TGTGCCAGCAGCAAAGAGGCTGGAAACACCATATATTTT
CDR3aa: CASSKEAGNTIYF
d_gene: .
abundance: .
v_gene: TRBV21-1
j_gene: TRBJ1-3

CDR3nt: TGCAGTGCCTCCCTAAAGGGGGGACCGCACTATGGCTACACCTTC
CDR3aa: CSASLKGGPHYGYTF
d_gene: .
abundance: .
v_gene: TRBV20-1
j_gene: TRBJ1-2

CDR3nt: TGTGCCAGCAGTTTCAACCAGATGGGGGGCTACACCTTC
CDR3aa: CASSFNQMGGYTF
d_gene: .
abundance: .
v_gene: TRBV12-3/TRBV12-4
j_gene: TRBJ1-2

CDR3nt: TGTGCCATCAGTGCGCGCGAGAAAGAAAAACTGTTTTTT
CDR3aa: CAISAREKEKLFF
d_gene: .
abundance: many
v_gene: TRBV10-3
j_gene: TRBJ1-4

CDR3nt: TGCGCCAGCACCGCTACAGGGGGCTCCTATAATTCACCCCTCCACTTT
CDR3aa: CASTATGGSYNSPLHF
d_gene: TRBD1
abundance: .
v_gene: TRBV4-1
j_gene: TRBJ1-6

CDR3nt: TGCAGTGCTAGGCCCCGGGGGCTTTCAGGGCAGTTCTTC
CDR3aa: CSARPRGLSGQFF
d_gene: .
abundance: .
v_gene: TRBV20-1
j_gene: TRBJ2-1

CDR3nt: TGCGCCAGCAGCCCTAACAGGTTCGATGAGCAGTTCTTC
CDR3aa: CASSPNRFDEQFF
d_gene: .
abundance: .
v_gene: TRBV4-1
j_gene: TRBJ2-1

CDR3nt: TGTGCCAGCAGCCTCGACAGGGATTCCCCATCAGAGACCCAGTACTTC
CDR3aa: CASSLDRDSPSETQYF
d_gene: TRBD1
abundance: .
v_gene: TRBV3-1
j_gene: TRBJ2-5

CDR3nt: TGTGCCAGCAGGGCCAGGACTAGCGGTTACGAAGAGACCCAGTTCTTC
CDR3aa: CASRARTSGYEETQFF
d_gene: TRBD2
abundance: .
v_gene: TRBV2
j_gene: TRBJ2-1

CDR3nt: TGTGCCAGCAGCTTAGAATCATCGGGAAACACTGAAGCTTTCTTT
CDR3aa: CASSLESSGNTEAFF
d_gene: .
abundance: .
v_gene: TRBV7-9
j_gene: TRBJ1-1

CDR3nt: TGTGCCAGCAGTGCACCGACAGGGGCGGGTTACACTGAAGCTTTCTTT
CDR3aa: CASSAPTGAGYTEAFF
d_gene: TRBD1
abundance: .
v_gene: TRBV6-1
j_gene: TRBJ1-1

CDR3nt: TGCGCCAGCAGCGGGGTTGAGCAGTTCTTC
CDR3aa: CASSGVEQFF
d_gene: .
abundance: many
v_gene: TRBV5-1
j_gene: TRBJ2-1

CDR3nt: TGTGCCAGCAGCGCTGGACTAGCGGGCACCCGGAACAATGAGCAGTTCTTC
CDR3aa: CASSAGLAGTRNNEQFF
d_gene: TRBD2
abundance: .
v_gene: TRBV6-4
j_gene: TRBJ2-1

CDR3nt: TGTGCCAGCAGCCAAGCGGGCTCTCATAGAAGGATCCACTTT
CDR3aa: CASSQAGSHRRIHF
d_gene: .
abundance: .
v_gene: TRBV14
j_gene: TRBJ1-6

CDR3nt: TGTGCCAGCAGCGAGAACCCTGCAACTAATGAAAAACTGTTTTTT
CDR3aa: CASSENPATNEKLFF
d_gene: .
abundance: many
v_gene: TRBV9
j_gene: TRBJ1-4

CDR3nt: TGCGCCAGCAGCCAAGATGGACTAGCGGAAGAGACCCAGTACTTC
CDR3aa: CASSQDGLAEETQYF
d_gene: TRBD2
abundance: few
v_gene: TRBV4-3
j_gene: TRBJ2-5

CDR3nt: TGTGCCAGCAGCTGGACAGGGGCGCCCAATCAGCCCCAGCATTTT
CDR3aa: CASSWTGAPNQPQHF
d_gene: TRBD1
abundance: .
v_gene: TRBV7-2
j_gene: TRBJ1-5

CDR3nt: TGTGCCAGCAGTCCCGTGACAGGGAACGACGGCTACACCTTC
CDR3aa: CASSPVTGNDGYTF
d_gene: TRBD1
abundance: few
v_gene: TRBV6-6
j_gene: TRBJ1-2

CDR3nt: TGTGCCAGCAGCTTAGGGACAGGGGAGGGCTACGAGCAGTACTTC
CDR3aa: CASSLGTGEGYEQYF
d_gene: TRBD1
abundance: many
v_gene: TRBV7-7
j_gene: TRBJ2-7

CDR3nt: TGTGCCAGCAGTGGCCCCGGGACTAGCGGGGGGGCGTTCTTGGCAGATACGCAGTATTTT
CDR3aa: CASSGPGTSGGAFLADTQYF
d_gene: TRBD2
abundance: .
v_gene: TRBV28
j_gene: TRBJ2-3

CDR3nt: TGCAGTGCTCCTCGACGGTCGCTAACCCTGGGAGGTGGCTACACCTTC
CDR3aa: CSAPRRSLTLGGGYTF
d_gene: .
abundance: .
v_gene: TRBV20-1
j_gene: TRBJ1-2

CDR3nt: TGTGCCACCAGTGACGGACACAACTATGGCTACACCTTC
CDR3aa: CATSDGHNYGYTF
d_gene: .
abundance: .
v_gene: TRBV24-1
j_gene: TRBJ1-2

CDR3nt: TGCGCCAGCAGCTTAGAGGGACAGGGAATGTCCGAGCAGTACTTC
CDR3aa: CASSLEGQGMSEQYF
d_gene: TRBD1
abundance: many
v_gene: TRBV5-1
j_gene: TRBJ2-7

CDR3nt: TGCAGTGCCGCTAGCGGGAGCGACAATGAGCAGTTCTTC
CDR3aa: CSAASGSDNEQFF
d_gene: TRBD2
abundance: few
v_gene: TRBV20-1
j_gene: TRBJ2-1

CDR3nt: TGCAGCGTTTCCGTAGTACAGGGTGAGACTGAAGCTTTCTTT
CDR3aa: CSVSVVQGETEAFF
d_gene: .
abundance: .
v_gene: TRBV29-1
j_gene: TRBJ1-1

CDR3nt: TGTGCCAGCAGCCGAGCCCCCCTAGCGGGCAACACCGGGGAGCTGTTTTTT
CDR3aa: CASSRAPLAGNTGELFF
d_gene: TRBD2
abundance: .
v_gene: TRBV13
j_gene: TRBJ2-2

CDR3nt: TGTGCCAGCAGCACGACAGCGGGGGGGCAGTTCTTC
CDR3aa: CASSTTAGGQFF
d_gene: TRBD2
abundance: few
v_gene: TRBV9
j_gene: TRBJ2-1

CDR3nt: TGCGCCATCGCAGACTTCATGAACACTGAAGCTTTCTTT
CDR3aa: CAIADFMNTEAFF
d_gene: .
abundance: .
v_gene: TRBV10-2
j_gene: TRBJ1-1

CDR3nt: TGCAGTGCTAGCCAGGGACAGCCCCAGCATTTT
CDR3aa: CSASQGQPQHF
d_gene: .
abundance: few
v_gene: TRBV20-1
j_gene: TRBJ1-5

CDR3nt: TGTGCCAGCAGCCTGTTCGGGGAAGGGAACTATGGCTACACCTTC
CDR3aa: CASSLFGEGNYGYTF
d_gene: .
abundance: .
v_gene: TRBV9
j_gene: TRBJ1-2

CDR3nt: TGTGCCAGCAGCTTAGACAGGGGGCGGCAGGGCTACACCTTC
CDR3aa: CASSLDRGRQGYTF
d_gene: TRBD1
abundance: .
v_gene: TRBV7-2
j_gene: TRBJ1-2

CDR3nt: TGCAGTGCTCAACACGCCGGGACAGGGGGTAGCGAGCAGTACTTC
CDR3aa: CSAQHAGTGGSEQYF
d_gene: TRBD1
abundance: .
v_gene: TRBV20-1
j_gene: TRBJ2-7

CDR3nt: TGTGCCAGCAGTTTAGCGGGAGGTCACAATGAGCAGTTCTTC
CDR3aa: CASSLAGGHNEQFF
d_gene: .
abundance: many
v_gene: TRBV12-3/TRBV12-4
j_gene: TRBJ2-1

CDR3nt: TGTGCCAGCAGGGCGGGACTAGCGTTGGAGACCCAGTACTTC
CDR3aa: CASRAGLALETQYF
d_gene: TRBD2
abundance: .
v_gene: TRBV2
j_gene: TRBJ2-5

CDR3nt: TGCGCCAGCAGCCAAGAGCCGGGGGGGAACACCGGGGAGCTGTTTTTT
CDR3aa: CASSQEPGGNTGELFF
d_gene: TRBD2
abundance: few
v_gene: TRBV4-3
j_gene: TRBJ2-2

CDR3nt: TGCGCCAGCAGCCCACTAGCGGCTAGCGGGGGGAGTGGCTCCTACAATGAGCAGTTCTTC
CDR3aa: CASSPLAASGGSGSYNEQFF
d_gene: TRBD2
abundance: few
v_gene: TRBV5-1
j_gene: TRBJ2-1

CDR3nt: TGCGCCAGCAGGGAGGGGACAGGGAATGCCTACGAGCAGTACTTC
CDR3aa: CASREGTGNAYEQYF
d_gene: TRBD1
abundance: few
v_gene: TRBV10-2
j_gene: TRBJ2-7

CDR3nt: TGTGCCAGCAGCCTAGGGGACATTCAGTGCTTC
CDR3aa: CASSLGDIQCF
d_gene: .
abundance: .
v_gene: TRBV3-1
j_gene: TRBJ2-4

CDR3nt: TGCAGTGCTAGAGATCCCTTGAAGTATGGCTACACCTTC
CDR3aa: CSARDPLKYGYTF
d_gene: .
abundance: .
v_gene: TRBV20-1
j_gene: TRBJ1-2

CDR3nt: TGTGCTAGTGGTCCCGGACACACTAGCGGGATAGGTAATGAGCAGTTCTTC
CDR3aa: CASGPGHTSGIGNEQFF
d_gene: TRBD2
abundance: .
v_gene: TRBV12-5
j_gene: TRBJ2-1

CDR3nt: TGTGCCACCGGGACAGGCTACAATGAGCAGTTCTTC
CDR3aa: CATGTGYNEQFF
d_gene: TRBD1
abundance: .
v_gene: TRBV10-3
j_gene: TRBJ2-1

CDR3nt: TGTGCCTGGAGTGAGGGAGCAGTAGGGATTAATGAGCAGTTCTTC
CDR3aa: CAWSEGAVGINEQFF
d_gene: .
abundance: few
v_gene: TRBV30
j_gene: TRBJ2-1

CDR3nt: TGTGCCATCAGTGTCGGGGGCCCTCAAGAGACCCAGTACTTC
CDR3aa: CAISVGGPQETQYF
d_gene: .
abundance: many
v_gene: TRBV10-3
j_gene: TRBJ2-5

CDR3nt: TGTGCCAGCAGTGAAACAGGGAACCCGTCCTATGGCTACACCTTC
CDR3aa: CASSETGNPSYGYTF
d_gene: .
abundance: .
v_gene: TRBV6-1
j_gene: TRBJ1-2

CDR3nt: TGTGCCAGCAGCTTAGGGCGGGGGGCGGACACCGGGGAGCTGTTTTTT
CDR3aa: CASSLGRGADTGELFF
d_gene: TRBD2
abundance: .
v_gene: TRBV7-2
j_gene: TRBJ2-2